The text below deals with one T cell receptor (beta chain). The antigen remains undetermined. TCRdb itself ran the 5' RACE reads through MiXCR, one entry per CDR3 protein. In the table there are roughly 240,000 distinct CDR3 sequences, around 15% of which are singletons. CDR3 length equals 15 residues. From germline, CDR1 is SGHRS and CDR2 YFSETQ. J gave up 12 bases and V 4 bases, and 14 bases lay outside the gene matches. These data belong to a study of T-cell memory formation after mild COVID-19. About the research overall: TCR clusters showed largely donor specificity. Whole-study results and caveats: Clones shrinking between day 15 and 85 showed a balanced CD4/CD8 split, and those that grew later tilted toward CD4+. Among contracting clones, CD4+ were mainly CM/EM and CD8+ enriched in EMRA.

The sequenced sample consisted of PBMCs or a T cell subset sorted from them (not recorded which). The sequence was obtained from a man aged 18 to 30 who had mild COVID-19 (a few samples of this study predate the infection). Cell type and time point are not known. V is TRBV5-1 and J is TRBJ2-1; TRBD1 matches at 9 bases. CDR3 nucleotides: TGCGCCAGCAGCGCGGACCCCGGGACAGGGTTGAGGCAGTTCTTC. It is translated as CASSADPGTGLRQFF.